This T cell receptor (beta chain) was obtained from a study of OX40 agonist ivuxolimab in advanced cancers. The V end lost 4 bases, the J end lost 11 bases, and 20 bases lay between the germline ends. The CDR3 runs 14 residues. Germline CDR1 reads MDHEN; CDR2 reads SYDVKM. Profiling relied on immunoSEQ multiplex PCR, and the TCRdb table lists in-frame clones only, not all of them. Altogether about 80,000 clones are present, about 92% being singletons, with the ten largest covering 0.15% to 0.2%. This sequence was found in an adult with an advanced solid tumor such as melanoma, head and neck, liver or kidney cancer. The source material was CD4+ or CD8+ T cells sorted from blood, sampled in a trial of the OX40 agonist ivuxolimab. The chain uses TRBV28 and TRBJ1-1; TRBD1 is a possible D gene (5 bases). CDR3 nucleotide sequence: TGTGCCAGCAGTTCCCGGGGGGTTTCGTCAATTGCTTTCTTT. The encoded protein is CASSSRGVSSIAFF.